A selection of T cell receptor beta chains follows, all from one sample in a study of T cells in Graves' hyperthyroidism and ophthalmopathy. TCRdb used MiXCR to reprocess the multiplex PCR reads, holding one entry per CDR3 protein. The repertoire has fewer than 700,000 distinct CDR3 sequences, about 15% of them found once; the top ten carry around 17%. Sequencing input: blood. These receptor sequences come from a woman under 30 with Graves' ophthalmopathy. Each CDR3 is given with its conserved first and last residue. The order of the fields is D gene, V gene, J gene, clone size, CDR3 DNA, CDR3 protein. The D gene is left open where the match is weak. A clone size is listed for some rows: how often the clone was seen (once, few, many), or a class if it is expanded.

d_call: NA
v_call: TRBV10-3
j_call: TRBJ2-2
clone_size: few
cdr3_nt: TGTGCCATCAGTGACGCCGACGTGCGCACCGGGGAGCTGTTTTTT
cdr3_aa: CAISDADVRTGELFF

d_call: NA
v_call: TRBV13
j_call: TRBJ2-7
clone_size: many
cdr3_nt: TGTGCCAGCAACAAAAGGGGGTTCTACGAGCAGTACTTC
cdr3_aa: CASNKRGFYEQYF

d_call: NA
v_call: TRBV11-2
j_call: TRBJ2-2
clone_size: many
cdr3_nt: TGTGCCAGCAGCTTGTACGGGGAGCTGTTTTTT
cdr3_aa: CASSLYGELFF

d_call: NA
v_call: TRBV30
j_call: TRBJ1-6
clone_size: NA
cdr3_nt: TGTGCCTGGAGTAGTTTGGGGGGCAATTCACCCCTCCACTTT
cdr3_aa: CAWSSLGGNSPLHF

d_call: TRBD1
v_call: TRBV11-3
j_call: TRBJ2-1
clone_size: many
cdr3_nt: TGTGCCAGCAGCAAAGATCCGACAGGGGGCGCCTACAATGAGCAGTTCTTC
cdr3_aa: CASSKDPTGGAYNEQFF

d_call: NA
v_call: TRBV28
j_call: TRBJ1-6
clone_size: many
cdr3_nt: TGTGCCACCCTAGAGAATAATTCACCCCTCCACTTT
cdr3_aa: CATLENNSPLHF

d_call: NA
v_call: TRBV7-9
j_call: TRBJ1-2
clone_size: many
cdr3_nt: TGTGCCAGCAGCCCCCTGGGGAGGGAAGATGGCTACACCTTC
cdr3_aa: CASSPLGREDGYTF

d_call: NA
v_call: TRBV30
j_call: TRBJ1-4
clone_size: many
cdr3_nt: TGTGCCTGGAGTGTCGGTTTAGGTGAAAAACTGTTTTTT
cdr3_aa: CAWSVGLGEKLFF

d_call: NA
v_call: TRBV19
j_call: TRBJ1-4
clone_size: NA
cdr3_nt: TGTGCCAGTAGTTTCGGCAAGGAAAAACTGTTTTTT
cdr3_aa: CASSFGKEKLFF

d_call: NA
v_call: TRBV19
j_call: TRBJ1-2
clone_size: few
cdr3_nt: TGTGCCAGTAGTATGCGTGGCCTATACTATGGCTACACCTTC
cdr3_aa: CASSMRGLYYGYTF

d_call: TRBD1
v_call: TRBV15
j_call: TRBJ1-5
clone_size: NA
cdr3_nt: TGTGCCACCAGCAGTGGGACAGGGGTAGGGAATCAGCCCCAGCATTTT
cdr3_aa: CATSSGTGVGNQPQHF

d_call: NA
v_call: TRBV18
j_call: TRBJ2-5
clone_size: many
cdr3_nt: TGTGCCAGCTCACCACCCGGGCAGCGGGAGACCCAGTACTTC
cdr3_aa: CASSPPGQRETQYF

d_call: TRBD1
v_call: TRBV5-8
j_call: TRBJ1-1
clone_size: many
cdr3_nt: TGTGCCAGCAGCCCGGACAGGGGCGGAGTTGGGAACACTGAAGCTTTCTTT
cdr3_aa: CASSPDRGGVGNTEAFF

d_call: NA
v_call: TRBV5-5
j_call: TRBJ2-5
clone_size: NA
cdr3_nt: TGTGCCAGCAGCCTTGAGGCGAGGACCCAGTACTTC
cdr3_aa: CASSLEARTQYF

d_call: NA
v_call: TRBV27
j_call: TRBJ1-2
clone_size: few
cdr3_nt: TGTGCCAGCAGGTCGGAAAGGTCTGGCTACACCTTC
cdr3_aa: CASRSERSGYTF

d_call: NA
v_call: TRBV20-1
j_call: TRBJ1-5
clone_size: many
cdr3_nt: TGCAGTGCTAGAGGCGATTTAAGTAGCAATCAGCCCCAGCATTTT
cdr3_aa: CSARGDLSSNQPQHF

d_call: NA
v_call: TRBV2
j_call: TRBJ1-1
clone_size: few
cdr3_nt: TGTGCCAGCAGTGGACAGGCATACACTGAAGCTCTCTTT
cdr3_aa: CASSGQAYTEALF

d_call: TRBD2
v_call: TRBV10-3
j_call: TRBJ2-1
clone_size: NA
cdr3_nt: TGTGCCATCAGTGAGGGGGGACTAGCGGTAGACAATGAGCAGTTCTTC
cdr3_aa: CAISEGGLAVDNEQFF

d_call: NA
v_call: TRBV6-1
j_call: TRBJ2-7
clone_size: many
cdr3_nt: TGTGCCAGCAGTGACCAGGGGAGGCACTACGAGCAGTACTTC
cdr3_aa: CASSDQGRHYEQYF

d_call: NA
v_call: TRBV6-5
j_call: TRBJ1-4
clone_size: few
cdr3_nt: TGTGCCAGCAGTTACACCGGCTATAATGAAAAACTGTTTTTT
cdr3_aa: CASSYTGYNEKLFF

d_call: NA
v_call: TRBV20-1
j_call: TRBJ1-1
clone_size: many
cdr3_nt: TGCAGTGCAACTAAGGGAGGAACCACTGAAGCTTTCTTT
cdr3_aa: CSATKGGTTEAFF

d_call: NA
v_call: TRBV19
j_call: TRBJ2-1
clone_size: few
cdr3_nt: TGTGCCAGTTCGCGACAGGTCAGCATCGATGAGCAGTTCTTC
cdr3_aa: CASSRQVSIDEQFF

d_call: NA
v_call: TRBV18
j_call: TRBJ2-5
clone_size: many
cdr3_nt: TGTGCCAGCTCACCCCCGACCAACCAAGAGACCCAGTACTTC
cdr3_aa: CASSPPTNQETQYF

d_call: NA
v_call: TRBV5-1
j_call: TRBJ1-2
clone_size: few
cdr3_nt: TGCGCCAGCAGCATTATTCTAGGGGGACTGGACTATGGCTACACCTTC
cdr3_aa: CASSIILGGLDYGYTF

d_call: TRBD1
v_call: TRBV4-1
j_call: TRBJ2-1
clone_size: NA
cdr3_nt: TGCGCCAGCAGCCAAGATCTAAGGCAGGGGGCGTACAATGAGCAGTTCTTC
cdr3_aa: CASSQDLRQGAYNEQFF

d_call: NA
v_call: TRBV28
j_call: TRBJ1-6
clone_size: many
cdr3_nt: TGTGCCAGCAGTTCCCGAACGGGACGGAACAATCATAATTCACCCCTCCACTTT
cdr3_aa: CASSSRTGRNNHNSPLHF

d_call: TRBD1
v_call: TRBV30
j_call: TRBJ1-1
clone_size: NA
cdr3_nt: TGTGCCTGGAGTGAATCGCCGGGACAGAGTTACACTGAAGCTTTCTTT
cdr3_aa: CAWSESPGQSYTEAFF

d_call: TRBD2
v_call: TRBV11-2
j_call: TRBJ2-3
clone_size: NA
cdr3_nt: TGTGCCAGCAGCTTAGTCGAAGCGGGAGGATGGGGGGTCGATACGCAGTATTTT
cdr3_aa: CASSLVEAGGWGVDTQYF

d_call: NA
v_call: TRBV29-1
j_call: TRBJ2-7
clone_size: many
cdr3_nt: TGCAGCGTTGAAGATCGGGGGACAGAATCCTACGAGCAGTACTTC
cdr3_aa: CSVEDRGTESYEQYF

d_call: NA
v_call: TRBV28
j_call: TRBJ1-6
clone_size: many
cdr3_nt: TGTGCCAGCAGCGCCGGGACGAATAATTCACCCCTCCACTTT
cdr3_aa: CASSAGTNNSPLHF

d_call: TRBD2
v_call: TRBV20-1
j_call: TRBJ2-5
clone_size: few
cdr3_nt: TGCAGTGCTAGAGCGGGAGGGCCTGCAGAGACCCAGTACTTC
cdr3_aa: CSARAGGPAETQYF

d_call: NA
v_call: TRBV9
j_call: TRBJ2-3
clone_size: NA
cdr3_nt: TGTGCCAGCCCAGGGGGCACAGATACGCAGTATTTT
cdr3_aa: CASPGGTDTQYF

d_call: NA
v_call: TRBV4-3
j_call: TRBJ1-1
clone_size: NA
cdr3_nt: TGCGCCAGCAGCCCGGACAGTCTTGAAGCTTTCTTT
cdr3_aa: CASSPDSLEAFF

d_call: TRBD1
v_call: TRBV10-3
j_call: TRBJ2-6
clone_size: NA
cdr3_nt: TGTGCCATCAGTGCCGACAGGGCCTCTGGGGCCAACGTCCTGACTTTC
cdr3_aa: CAISADRASGANVLTF

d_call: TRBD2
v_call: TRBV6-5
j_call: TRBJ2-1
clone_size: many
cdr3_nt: TGTGCCAGCAGTTACTCGCTAGCGGGTTCCTACAATGAGCAGTTCTTC
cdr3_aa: CASSYSLAGSYNEQFF

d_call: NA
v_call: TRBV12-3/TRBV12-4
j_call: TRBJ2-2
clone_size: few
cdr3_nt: TGTGCCAGCAGTCACAGGGATACCGGGGAGCTGTTTTTT
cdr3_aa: CASSHRDTGELFF

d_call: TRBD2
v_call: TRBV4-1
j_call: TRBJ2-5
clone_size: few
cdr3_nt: TGCGCCAGCAGCCAACCGGGACTAGCGGTAGAGACCCAGTACTTC
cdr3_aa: CASSQPGLAVETQYF

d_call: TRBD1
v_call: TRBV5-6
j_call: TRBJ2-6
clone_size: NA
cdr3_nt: TGTGCCAGCAGCTTGGGAGGACAGGGATCTGGGGCCAACGTCCTGACTTTC
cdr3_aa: CASSLGGQGSGANVLTF

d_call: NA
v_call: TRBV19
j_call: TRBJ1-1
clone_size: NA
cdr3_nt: TGTGCCAGTAGTATAGTTTATGCGGCAGGGGTTGAAGCTTTCTTT
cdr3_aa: CASSIVYAAGVEAFF

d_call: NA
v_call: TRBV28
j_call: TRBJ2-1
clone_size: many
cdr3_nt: TGTGCCAGCAGTTTCCCGGGGGAGATTGGGAATGAGCAGTTCTTC
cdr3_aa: CASSFPGEIGNEQFF